This T cell receptor beta chain was recorded in a study of Ad26.COV2.S vaccination and SARS-CoV-2 variants. Of note for this clone: At the DNA level, this CDR3 is encoded by other sequences in the same sample as well.

The repertoire was sequenced with immunoSEQ multiplex PCR; TCRdb's copy has only in-frame clones and lacks some. The top ten clones hold 10% to 15% of a sample with a few hundred thousand clones, around nine tenths of them seen once. V dropped 3 bases and J dropped 4 bases, with 10 bases sitting between them. CDR1 is SGHVS, CDR2 FQNEAQ, per germline. The CDR3 extends over 13 amino acids. Treatment denoted: about 20 received Ad26.COV2.S at low or high dose, single or two shots; several received placebo; per-sample allocation not given. Specimen acquisition occurred on day 63 following the initial vaccine or placebo injection. As its vector, the vaccine had Ad26, which expressed Wuhan-strain SARS-CoV-2 spike.

Sequencing was performed on peripheral blood, taken in a trial of Ad26.COV2.S vaccine versus placebo. The rearrangement uses TRBV7-8 and TRBJ2-7; TRBD2 is a possible D gene (6 bases). The origin of this receptor is a person aged 18-60 years who received the Ad26.COV2.S COVID-19 vaccine or a placebo. For the CDR3, the DNA is TGTGCCAGCAGCTTGGGGACTGGGTACGAGCAGTACTTC. Its translation: CASSLGTGYEQYF.